This T cell receptor (beta chain) was recorded in a study of breast tumors, draining lymph nodes, adjacent tissues. General study findings and limits: That most tumor T cells come from lymph nodes remained unproven. Most tumor T cells seemingly derive from lymph node, then expand in tumor.

TCRdb redid the calling of the multiplex PCR reads with MiXCR, one entry per CDR3 protein. The profile shows tens of thousands of distinct CDR3 sequences, approximately 22% of them singletons. Germline assignment: CDR1 SGHNT and CDR2 YYREEE (reference sequence). V trimming: 1 base; J trimming: 7 bases; junction bases outside the gene matches: 7. The CDR3 has 15 residues. Worth noting for this clonotype: The antigen remains unidentified.

The chain links TRBV5-4 to TRBJ2-1; 8 bases are a match to TRBD2. The sequenced material came from breast tumor tissue. The TCR was taken from a female donor with breast cancer. Some clones in this sample may be carry-over from other donors' samples. Here the CDR3 reads CASSLSLAGLNEQFF. The CDR3, as DNA: TGTGCCAGCAGCTTGAGTTTAGCGGGGTTAAATGAGCAGTTCTTC.